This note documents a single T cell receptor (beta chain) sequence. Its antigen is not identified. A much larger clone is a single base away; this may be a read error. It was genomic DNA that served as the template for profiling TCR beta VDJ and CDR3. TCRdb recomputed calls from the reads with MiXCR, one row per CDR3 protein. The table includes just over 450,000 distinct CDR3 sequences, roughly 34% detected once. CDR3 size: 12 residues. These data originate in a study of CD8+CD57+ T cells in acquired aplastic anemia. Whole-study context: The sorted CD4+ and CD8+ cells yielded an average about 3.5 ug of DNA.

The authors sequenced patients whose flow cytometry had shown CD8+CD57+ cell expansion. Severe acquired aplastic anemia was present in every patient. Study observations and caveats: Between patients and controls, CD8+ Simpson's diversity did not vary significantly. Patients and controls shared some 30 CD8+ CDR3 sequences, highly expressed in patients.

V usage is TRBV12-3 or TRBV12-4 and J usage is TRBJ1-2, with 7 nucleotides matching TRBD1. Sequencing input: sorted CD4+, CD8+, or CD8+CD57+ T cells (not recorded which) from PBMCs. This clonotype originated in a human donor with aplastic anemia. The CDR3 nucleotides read TGTGCCAGCAGTTCACACAGGGGAGGCTGCACCTTC. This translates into CASSSHRGGCTF.